The clone carrying this T cell receptor (beta chain) has just a few counts. The antigen is not known. This sample is part of a study of T cells in localized non-small cell lung cancer. The study, taken as a whole, reports: The appearance of a median approximately 57 of the top 100 tumor clones was seen in adjacent lung. Uninvolved neighboring lung showed the greatest T cell clonality, exceeding tumor. A raised T cell density in blood coincided with lengthier overall survival.

TCRdb's copy holds only in-frame clones and misses some; the assay was immunoSEQ multiplex PCR. The repertoire holds about 1,300 clones, 20% to 25% seen once, with approximately 28% in the top ten. The sequencing used lung tumor tissue, collected before any cancer treatment. The TCR sequence derives from a man aged 40 to 69 with stage III lung adenocarcinoma.

CDR3 DNA: TGTGCCTGGGCCACAGGGTCAACTAATGAAAAACTGTTTTTT. Protein product: CAWATGSTNEKLFF. The J gene is TRBJ1-4, the V gene TRBV30; D possibly corresponds to TRBD1 (6 bases). Germline loops: CDR1 GTSNPN, CDR2 SVGIG (reference sequence). Trimming left V 5 bases short and J 0 bases short, with 10 bases between. CDR3 length: 14 amino acids.